The source of this T cell receptor beta chain is a study of blood T cell repertoires in COVID-19. Looking at the study overall: Collection of acute and convalescent COVID-19 samples took place in the United States, Italy and Spain. T cells, B-cell-depleted T cells, or PBMCs provided the cDNA or gDNA that served as material.

The V end was cut by 3 bases, the J end by 3 bases, with 9 bases between. Germline-derived CDR1 and CDR2 are SGHNT and YYREEE (reference sequence). CDR3 length equals 14 residues. Sequencing was performed with immunoSEQ multiplex PCR; in TCRdb, only in-frame clones are kept and a portion is missing. The profile shows roughly 230,000 clones, roughly 84% of them singletons. The sample was peripheral blood. The TCR sequence derives from a man in his fifties with active or convalescent COVID-19. The rearrangement joins TRBV5-4 to TRBJ2-2; D is undetermined. CDR3 amino acids: CASSYLSDTGELFF. CDR3 DNA sequence: TGTGCCAGCAGCTACCTGAGTGACACCGGGGAGCTGTTTTTT.